One and the same sample provided the 15 T cell receptor beta chains below, sequenced in a study of T cells in Graves' hyperthyroidism and ophthalmopathy. Regions amplified from RNA transcripts were the TCR beta CDR3 regions. TCR CDR3 underwent first-round RT-PCR with the HTBI primer set. TCRdb used MiXCR to reprocess the multiplex PCR reads, holding one entry per CDR3 protein. Here the sample spans under 250,000 distinct CDR3 sequences, 24% being singletons. Sequencing was done on a sample of blood. All receptors derive from a woman aged 40 to 55 with Graves' ophthalmopathy.

In its sample, this clonotype was seen many times. The chain carries TRBV12-3 or TRBV12-4 and TRBJ2-2, with D possibly matching TRBD2 (6 bases). V lost 1 base to trimming and J lost 8 bases, with 14 bases between them. The CDR3 runs 15 residues. The CDR3 DNA sequence: TGTGCCAGCAGTTTAGTCGGGGGAGGTCCGGGGGAGCTGTTTTTT. Encoded protein: CASSLVGGGPGELFF.

This clonotype appeared many times. The rearrangement joins TRBV5-1 to TRBJ2-7; D assignment may be TRBD1 or TRBD2 (6 bases each). Germline lookup yields CDR1 SGHRS and CDR2 YFSETQ. The V and J ends lost 7 bases and 0 bases respectively, with 14 bases between them. CDR3 length equals 14 residues. CDR3 DNA: TGCGCCAGCCTGGGGGGCGCTAGCTCCTACGAGCAGTACTTC. This encodes CASLGGASSYEQYF.

This clonotype was picked up a small number of times. This chain joins TRBV3-1 and TRBJ2-7; 12 bases fit TRBD2. Germline CDR1 reads LGHDT; CDR2 reads YNNKEL (reference sequence). J was trimmed by 1 base and V by 1 base; bases with no gene match: 5. This CDR3 comprises 17 residues. The CDR3 nucleotides read TGTGCCAGCAGCCAAGGAGCTAGCGGGGGGGGATCCTACGAGCAGTACTTC. Protein product: CASSQGASGGGSYEQYF.

At least ten counts were recorded for this clonotype. The chain has TRBV20-1 and TRBJ1-5; D is possibly TRBD1 (6 bases). V was cut by 6 bases and J by 0 bases, with 15 bases left in between. The CDR3 has 15 amino acids. Per germline, CDR1 DFQATT and CDR2 SNEGSKA (reference sequence). Here the CDR3 DNA reads TGCAGTGCCCCCCCGGACAGTCCTAGCAATCAGCCCCAGCATTTT. Amino acid sequence: CSAPPDSPSNQPQHF.

Ten or more counts support this clonotype. The chain uses TRBV28 and TRBJ2-5, with 11 bases aligning to TRBD2. Germline V gene sequence: CDR1 MDHEN, CDR2 SYDVKM. This CDR3 is built from 17 residues. Trimming removed 5 bases from V and 5 bases from J; junction bases left unmatched: 13. The CDR3 coding sequence is TGTGCCAGCAGTCTCCTGTTACTAGCGGGAGTGGGTGAGACCCAGTACTTC. This encodes CASSLLLLAGVGETQYF. The full variable domain, rest sourced from reference TRBV28 and TRBJ2-5, is DVKVTQSSRYLVKRTGEKVFLECVQDMDHENMFWYRQDPGLGLRLIYFSYDVKMKEKGDIPEGYSVSREKKERFSLILESASTNQTSMYLCASSLLLLAGVGETQYFGPGTRLLVL.

V usage is TRBV6-1 and J usage is TRBJ2-5, with TRBD2 matching over 7 bases. Germline-derived CDR1 and CDR2 are MNHNS and SASEGT. The CDR3 totals 15 residues. V lost 5 bases and J lost 1; bases outside the gene matches: 7. The DNA of the CDR3 is TGTGCCAGCAGTAGCCGGGACTACCGCCAAGAGACCCAGTACTTC. Its translation is CASSSRDYRQETQYF.

In its sample, this clonotype was seen many times. This chain links TRBV14 with TRBJ2-7; no clear D gene. The germline V and J ends were trimmed by 8 bases and 0 bases, with 11 bases remaining between them. The CDR3 is 13 residues long. CDR1 is SGHDN and CDR2 is FVKESK in the germline V gene. CDR3 nucleotides: TGTGCCAGCCGCGAACGAAGCTCCTACGAGCAGTACTTC. It specifies CASRERSSYEQYF. Supplemented by reference TRBV14 and TRBJ2-7, the full variable domain reads EAGVTQFPSHSVIEKGQTVTLRCDPISGHDNLYWYRRVMGKEIKFLLHFVKESKQDESGMPNNRFLAERTGGTYSTLKVQPAELEDSGVYFCASRERSSYEQYFGPGTRLTVT.

This clonotype has at least ten counts. This CDR3 is CASSQGQGYMNTEAFF. CDR3 DNA: TGTGCCAGCAGCCAGGGACAGGGGTACATGAACACTGAAGCTTTCTTT. This chain links TRBV7-6 with TRBJ1-1; 10 bases line up with TRBD1. CDR1 SGHVS and CDR2 FNYEAQ come from the germline V gene. The ends lost 5 bases at V and 0 bases at J; junction bases unmatched: 6. The CDR3 spans 16 residues.

This clonotype came up many times. CDR3 sequence reads: CASSAGTGGAHGYTF. CDR3 nucleotides: TGTGCCAGTAGCGCCGGGACAGGGGGCGCCCATGGCTACACCTTC. The V gene is TRBV19, the J gene TRBJ1-2; 12 nucleotides agree with TRBD1. This CDR3 is 15 amino acids long. Germline V CDR1 and CDR2: LNHDA, SQIVND (reference sequence). V lost 6 bases to trimming and J lost 6 bases; unmatched junction nucleotides: 8.

This clonotype was seen ten or more times. The rearrangement uses TRBV6-1 and TRBJ2-7; D is perhaps TRBD2 (5 bases). V lost 6 bases and J lost 5, with 17 bases in between. This CDR3 region has 14 residues. Germline CDR1 MNHNS, CDR2 SASEGT. CDR3 sequence: CASSETWLGDEQYF. CDR3 nucleotide sequence: TGTGCCAGCAGCGAAACGTGGCTCGGGGACGAGCAGTACTTC.

Only a few counts were recorded for this clonotype. The V gene is TRBV20-1, the J gene TRBJ2-5; D is possibly TRBD2 (7 bases). The V end was cut by 3 bases, the J end by 4 bases, with 18 bases between. The CDR3 covers 15 residues. Germline V CDR1 and CDR2: DFQATT, SNEGSKA (reference sequence). CDR3 sequence (DNA): TGCAGTGCTAGGCCCGTGGGGGGGCGAGGAGAGACCCAGTACTTC. Protein sequence: CSARPVGGRGETQYF.

This rearrangement joins TRBV7-2 to TRBJ1-2, with D perhaps TRBD1 (6 bases). The germline V gene has CDR1 SGHTA and CDR2 FQGNSA. The CDR3 is 15 amino acids. V gave up 5 bases and J gave up 7 bases, with 20 bases separating them. In DNA, the CDR3 is TGTGCCAGCAGCCCGACCTCGGGGGCGATAATTGGCTACACCTTC. Its translation is CASSPTSGAIIGYTF.

This clonotype was recorded at least ten times. The CDR3 region has the DNA TGTGCCAGCATCCTTAACAGGGCCACTGAAGCTTTCTTT. Translated, it gives CASILNRATEAFF. The chain uses TRBV7-2 and TRBJ1-1; D might be TRBD1 (6 bases). The CDR3 is 13 residues long. CDR1 is SGHTA and CDR2 is FQGNSA in the germline V gene. Trimming cost V 7 bases and J 4 bases, with 13 bases left between them.

The gene calls are TRBV20-1 and TRBJ2-5; the D call may be TRBD1 or TRBD2 (5 bases each). Germline lookup yields CDR1 DFQATT and CDR2 SNEGSKA (reference sequence). CDR3 length: 14 residues. V was cut by 1 base and J by 3 bases, with 12 bases left in between. CDR3 residues: CSARGDLVKETQYF. CDR3 sequence (DNA): TGCAGTGCTAGAGGGGACCTGGTCAAAGAGACCCAGTACTTC.

This clonotype was counted at least ten times. J is TRBJ1-3 and V is TRBV4-1; D call uncertain. Germline V gene lookup returns CDR1 MGHRA and CDR2 YSYEKL. V was shortened by 2 bases and J by 3 bases, with 5 bases between the two germline ends. The CDR3 has 13 residues. The CDR3 reads CASSQTRGNTIYF. In DNA form, the CDR3 reads TGCGCCAGCAGCCAAACCCGTGGAAACACCATATATTTT.